Listed here are 6 T cell receptor beta chains from one sample, sequenced in a study of blood T cell repertoires in COVID-19. Sequenced by immunoSEQ multiplex PCR; TCRdb stores in-frame clones only, minus some. The top ten clones hold more than 9.5% of a sample with approximately 47,000 clones, 80% to 90% of them seen once. The sample comprised peripheral blood. The source of these receptors is a human donor with active COVID-19. The donor label of this sample is uncertain.

The V call is TRBV19, the J call TRBJ2-1; TRBD1 matches at 7 bases. Losses at the gene ends were 0 bases for V and 9 bases for J; bases not matched to a gene: 5. This CDR3 has 14 residues. Germline-derived CDR1 and CDR2 are LNHDA and SQIVND (reference sequence). In DNA, the CDR3 is TGTGCCAGTAGTATAGACCCCAGGGGGACTGAGCAGTTCTTC. This gives the protein CASSIDPRGTEQFF. Full variable domain (missing parts from reference TRBV19 and TRBJ2-1): DGGITQSPKYLFRKEGQNVTLSCEQNLNHDAMYWYRQDPGQGLRLIYYSQIVNDFQKGDIAEGYSVSREKKESFPLTVTSAQKNPTAFYLCASSIDPRGTEQFFGPGTRLTVL.

The chain recombines TRBV6-5 with TRBJ1-1, with D hard to call. Germline lookup yields CDR1 MNHEY and CDR2 SVGAGI. CDR3 size: 14 residues. V was shortened by 6 bases and J by 1 base, with 12 bases between the two germline ends. Written as DNA, the CDR3 is TGTGCCAGCAGAATGGACGGGAAGAACACTGAAGCTTTCTTT. This sequence encodes CASRMDGKNTEAFF.

The chain employs TRBV2 and TRBJ2-7; no firm D call. Per the germline V gene, CDR1 is SNHLY and CDR2 is FYNNEI. V lost 2 bases and J lost 4, with 6 bases in between. CDR3 length: 12 residues. CDR3 region: CASSETEYEQYF. The CDR3 region has the DNA TGTGCCAGCAGTGAAACGGAGTACGAGCAGTACTTC. The full variable domain, rest sourced from reference TRBV2 and TRBJ2-7, is EPEVTQTPSHQVTQMGQEVILRCVPISNHLYFYWYRQILGQKVEFLVSFYNNEISEKSEIFDDQFSVERPDGSNFTLKIRSTKLEDSAMYFCASSETEYEQYFGPGTRLTVT.

The J gene is TRBJ1-1, the V gene TRBV6-2 or TRBV6-3, with TRBD1 matching 12 bases. The CDR3 consists of 16 residues. From germline, CDR1 is MNHEY and CDR2 SVGEGT. Trimming cost V 6 bases and J 4 bases; bases outside gene matches: 9. CDR3 coding DNA: TGTGCCAGCAGCCCCCGGGACAGGGGGCTTATCACTGAAGCTTTCTTT. Protein sequence: CASSPRDRGLITEAFF.

This rearrangement joins TRBV7-9 to TRBJ1-3, with 8 positions matching TRBD1. Trimming at V came to 5 bases and at J to 4 bases, leaving 7 bases not matched to a gene. Germline V CDR1 and CDR2: SEHNR, FQNEAQ (reference sequence). The CDR3 length is 15 residues. CDR3 sequence: CASSNGQGKGNTIYF. DNA of the CDR3: TGTGCCAGCAGCAACGGACAGGGTAAAGGAAACACCATATATTTT.

The rearrangement links TRBV5-1 to TRBJ1-1, with 9 bases identical to TRBD1. The CDR3 is 15 residues long. V was clipped by 5 bases and J by 3 bases; unmatched bases: 8. Germline V gives CDR1 SGHRS, CDR2 YFSETQ. This CDR3 is CASRTGTGIYTEAFF. As DNA, the CDR3 is TGCGCCAGCAGGACCGGGACAGGGATATACACTGAAGCTTTCTTT.